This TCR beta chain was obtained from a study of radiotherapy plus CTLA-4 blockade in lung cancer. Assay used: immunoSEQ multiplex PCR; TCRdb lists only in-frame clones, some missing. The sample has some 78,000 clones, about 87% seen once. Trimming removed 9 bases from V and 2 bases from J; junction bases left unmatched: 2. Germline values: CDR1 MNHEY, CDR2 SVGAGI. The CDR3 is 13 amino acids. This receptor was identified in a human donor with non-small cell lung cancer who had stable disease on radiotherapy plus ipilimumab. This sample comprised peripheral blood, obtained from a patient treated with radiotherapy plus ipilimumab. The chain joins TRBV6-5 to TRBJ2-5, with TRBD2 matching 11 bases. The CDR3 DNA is TGTGCCAGTAGACTAGCGGGACAAGAGACCCAGTACTTC. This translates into CASRLAGQETQYF.